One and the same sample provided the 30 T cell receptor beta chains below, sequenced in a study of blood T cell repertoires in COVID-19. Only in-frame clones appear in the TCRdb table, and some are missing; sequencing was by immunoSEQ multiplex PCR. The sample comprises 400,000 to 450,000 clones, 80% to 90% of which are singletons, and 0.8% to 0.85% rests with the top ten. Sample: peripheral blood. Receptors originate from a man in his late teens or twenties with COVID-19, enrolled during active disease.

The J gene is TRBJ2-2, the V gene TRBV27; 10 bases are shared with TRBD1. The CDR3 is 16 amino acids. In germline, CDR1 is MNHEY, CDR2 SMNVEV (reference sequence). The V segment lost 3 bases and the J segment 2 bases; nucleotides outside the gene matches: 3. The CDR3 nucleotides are TGTGCCAGCAGTTTGGGGGACAGGGGAAACACCGGGGAGCTGTTTTTT. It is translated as CASSLGDRGNTGELFF.

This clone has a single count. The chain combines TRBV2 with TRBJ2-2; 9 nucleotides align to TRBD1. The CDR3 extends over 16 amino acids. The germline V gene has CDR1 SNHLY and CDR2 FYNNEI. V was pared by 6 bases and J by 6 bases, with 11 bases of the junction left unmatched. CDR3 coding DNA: TGTGCCAGCAGCGAGGGGACAGGGTTTATTTCCGGGGAGCTGTTTTTT. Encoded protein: CASSEGTGFISGELFF.

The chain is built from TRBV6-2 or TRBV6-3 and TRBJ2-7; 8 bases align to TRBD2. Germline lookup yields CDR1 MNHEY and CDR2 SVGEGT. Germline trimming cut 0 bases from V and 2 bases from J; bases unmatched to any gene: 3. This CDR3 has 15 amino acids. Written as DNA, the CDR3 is TGTGCCAGCAGTTACTCGGGTAGCGGGGCCTACGAGCAGTACTTC. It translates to CASSYSGSGAYEQYF.

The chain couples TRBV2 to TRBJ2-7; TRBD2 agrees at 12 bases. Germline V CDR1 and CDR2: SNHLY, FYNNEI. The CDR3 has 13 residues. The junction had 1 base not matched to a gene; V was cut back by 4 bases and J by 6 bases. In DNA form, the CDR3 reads TGTGCCAGCAGTGCACTAGCGGGAGGCGAGCAGTACTTC. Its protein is CASSALAGGEQYF. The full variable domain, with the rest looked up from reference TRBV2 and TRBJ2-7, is EPEVTQTPSHQVTQMGQEVILRCVPISNHLYFYWYRQILGQKVEFLVSFYNNEISEKSEIFDDQFSVERPDGSNFTLKIRSTKLEDSAMYFCASSALAGGEQYFGPGTRLTVT.

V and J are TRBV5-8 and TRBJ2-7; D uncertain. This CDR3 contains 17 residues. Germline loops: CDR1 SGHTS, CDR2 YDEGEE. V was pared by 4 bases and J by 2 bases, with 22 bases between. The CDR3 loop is CASSLPAHRYFAYEQYF. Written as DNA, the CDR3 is TGTGCCAGCAGCCTTCCCGCCCACAGATACTTTGCCTACGAGCAGTACTTC.

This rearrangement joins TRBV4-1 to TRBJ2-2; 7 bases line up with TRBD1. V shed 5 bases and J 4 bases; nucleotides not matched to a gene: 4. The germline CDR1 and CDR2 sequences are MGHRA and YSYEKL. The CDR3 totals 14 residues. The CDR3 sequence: CASSSYRGTGELFF. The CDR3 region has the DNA TGCGCCAGCAGCTCATACAGGGGCACCGGGGAGCTGTTTTTT.

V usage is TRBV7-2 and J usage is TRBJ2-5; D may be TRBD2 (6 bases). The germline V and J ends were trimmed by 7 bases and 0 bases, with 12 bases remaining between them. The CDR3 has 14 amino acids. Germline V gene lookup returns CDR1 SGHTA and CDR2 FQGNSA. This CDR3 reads CASTPTGDQETQYF. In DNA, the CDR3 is TGTGCCAGCACCCCGACGGGGGACCAAGAGACCCAGTACTTC.

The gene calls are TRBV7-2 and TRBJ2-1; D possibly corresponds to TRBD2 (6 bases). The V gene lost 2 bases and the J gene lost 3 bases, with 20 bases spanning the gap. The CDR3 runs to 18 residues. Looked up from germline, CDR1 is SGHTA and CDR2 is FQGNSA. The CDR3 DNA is TGTGCCAGCAGCTTATCTCCTCCCACGGGGGTTAACTACAATGAGCAGTTCTTC. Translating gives CASSLSPPTGVNYNEQFF.

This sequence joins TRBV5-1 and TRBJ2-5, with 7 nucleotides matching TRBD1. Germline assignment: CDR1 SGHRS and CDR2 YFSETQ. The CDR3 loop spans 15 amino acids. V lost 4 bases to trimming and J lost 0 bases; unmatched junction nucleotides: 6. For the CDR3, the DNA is TGCGCCAGCAGCCCCCGGGACAGATACCAAGAGACCCAGTACTTC. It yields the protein CASSPRDRYQETQYF.

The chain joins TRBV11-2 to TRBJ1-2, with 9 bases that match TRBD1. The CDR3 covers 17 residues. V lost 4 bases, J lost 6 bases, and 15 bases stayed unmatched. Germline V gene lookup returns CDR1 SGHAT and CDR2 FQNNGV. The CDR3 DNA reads TGTGCCAGCAGCTCGAACAGGGGGCGAGAACCACCACATGGCTACACCTTC. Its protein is CASSSNRGREPPHGYTF.

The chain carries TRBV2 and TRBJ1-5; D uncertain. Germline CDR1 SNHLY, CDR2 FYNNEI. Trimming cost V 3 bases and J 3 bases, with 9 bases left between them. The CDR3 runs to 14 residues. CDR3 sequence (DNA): TGTGCCAGCAGTGATCCGCAGGCCAATCAGCCCCAGCATTTT. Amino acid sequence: CASSDPQANQPQHF.

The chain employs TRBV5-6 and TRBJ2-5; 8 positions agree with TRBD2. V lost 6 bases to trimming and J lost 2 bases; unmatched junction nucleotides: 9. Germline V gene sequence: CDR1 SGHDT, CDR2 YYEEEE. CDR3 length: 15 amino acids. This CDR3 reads CASTSAGGTQETQYF. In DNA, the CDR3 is TGTGCCAGCACTTCGGCGGGGGGCACTCAAGAGACCCAGTACTTC.

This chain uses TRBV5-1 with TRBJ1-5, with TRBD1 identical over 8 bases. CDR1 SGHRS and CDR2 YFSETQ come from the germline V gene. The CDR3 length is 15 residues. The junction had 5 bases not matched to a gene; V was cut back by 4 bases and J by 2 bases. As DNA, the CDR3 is TGCGCCAGCAGCAGCACAGGGGGGCGCAATCAGCCCCAGCATTTT. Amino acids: CASSSTGGRNQPQHF.

CDR3 coding DNA: TGTGCTAGTGGTTTGGTTCCACCGGGAGGCATCTCCTACGAGCAGTACTTC. Its translation is CASGLVPPGGISYEQYF. The chain employs TRBV12-5 and TRBJ2-7; 7 bases agree with TRBD2. CDR3 length: 17 residues. Germline CDR1 reads LGHNT; CDR2 reads FRNRAP. The trim removed 0 bases at V and 0 bases at J, leaving 8 bases unmatched.

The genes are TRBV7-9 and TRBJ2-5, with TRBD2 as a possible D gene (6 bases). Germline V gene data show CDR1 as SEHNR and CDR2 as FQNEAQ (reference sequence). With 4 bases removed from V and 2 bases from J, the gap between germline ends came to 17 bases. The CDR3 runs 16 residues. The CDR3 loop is CASSSWGLGGQETQYF. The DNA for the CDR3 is TGTGCCAGCAGCTCCTGGGGACTGGGGGGACAAGAGACCCAGTACTTC.

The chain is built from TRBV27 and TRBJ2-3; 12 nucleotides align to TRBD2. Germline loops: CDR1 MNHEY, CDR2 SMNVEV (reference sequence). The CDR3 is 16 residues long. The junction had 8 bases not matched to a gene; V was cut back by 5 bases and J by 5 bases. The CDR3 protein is CASSPRLAGEIDTQYF. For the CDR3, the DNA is TGTGCCAGCAGTCCGAGACTAGCGGGGGAAATAGATACGCAGTATTTT.

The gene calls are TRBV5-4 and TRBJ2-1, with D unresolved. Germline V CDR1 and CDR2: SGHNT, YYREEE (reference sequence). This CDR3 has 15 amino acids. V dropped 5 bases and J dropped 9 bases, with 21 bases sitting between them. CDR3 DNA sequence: TGTGCCAGCAGTTATACCGGGTTTGGCATTGGTGAGCAGTTCTTC. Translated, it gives CASSYTGFGIGEQFF.

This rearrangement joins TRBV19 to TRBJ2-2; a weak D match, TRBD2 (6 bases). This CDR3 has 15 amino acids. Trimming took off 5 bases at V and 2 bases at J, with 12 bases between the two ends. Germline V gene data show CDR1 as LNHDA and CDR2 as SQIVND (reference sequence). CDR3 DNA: TGTGCCAGTAGTTCGGGACTTGCAAACACCGGGGAGCTGTTTTTT. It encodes CASSSGLANTGELFF.

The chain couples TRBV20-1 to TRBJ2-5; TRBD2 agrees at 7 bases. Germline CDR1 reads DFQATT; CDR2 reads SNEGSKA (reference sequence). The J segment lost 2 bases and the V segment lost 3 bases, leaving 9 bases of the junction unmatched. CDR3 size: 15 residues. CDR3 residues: CSASKPSGPQETQYF. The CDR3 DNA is TGCAGTGCTAGTAAGCCTAGCGGACCTCAAGAGACCCAGTACTTC.

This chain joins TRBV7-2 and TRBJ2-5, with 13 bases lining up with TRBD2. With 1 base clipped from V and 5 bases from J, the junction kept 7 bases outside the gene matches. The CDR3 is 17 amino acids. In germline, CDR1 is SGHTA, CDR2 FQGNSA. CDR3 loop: CASSLGRTSGGSETQYF. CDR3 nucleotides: TGTGCCAGCAGCTTAGGTCGGACTAGCGGGGGTAGCGAGACCCAGTACTTC.

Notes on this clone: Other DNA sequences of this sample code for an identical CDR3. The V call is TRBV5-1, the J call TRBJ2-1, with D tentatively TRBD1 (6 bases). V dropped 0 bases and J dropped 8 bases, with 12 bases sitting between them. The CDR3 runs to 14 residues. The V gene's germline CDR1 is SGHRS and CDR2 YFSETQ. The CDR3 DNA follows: TGCGCCAGCAGCTTGGGGCTAGCAGGGGATGAGCAGTTCTTC. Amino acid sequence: CASSLGLAGDEQFF.

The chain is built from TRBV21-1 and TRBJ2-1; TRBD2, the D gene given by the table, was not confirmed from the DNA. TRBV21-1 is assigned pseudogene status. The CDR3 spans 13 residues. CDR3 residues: CARSAGGGNEQFF. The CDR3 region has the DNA TGTGCCAGGTCGGCGGGAGGGGGCAATGAGCAGTTCTTC.

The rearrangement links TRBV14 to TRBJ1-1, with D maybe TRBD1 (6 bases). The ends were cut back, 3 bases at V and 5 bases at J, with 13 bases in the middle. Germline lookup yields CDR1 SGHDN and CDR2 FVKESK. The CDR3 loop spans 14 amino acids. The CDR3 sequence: CASSQVGGRTEAFF. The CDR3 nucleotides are TGTGCCAGCAGCCAGGTAGGGGGAAGAACTGAAGCTTTCTTT.

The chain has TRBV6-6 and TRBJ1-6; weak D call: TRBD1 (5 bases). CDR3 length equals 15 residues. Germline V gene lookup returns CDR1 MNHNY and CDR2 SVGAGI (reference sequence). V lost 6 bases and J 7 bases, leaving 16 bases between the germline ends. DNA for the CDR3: TGTGCCAGCAGACAACCAACGGGGGGGAATTCACCCCTCCACTTT. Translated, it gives CASRQPTGGNSPLHF.

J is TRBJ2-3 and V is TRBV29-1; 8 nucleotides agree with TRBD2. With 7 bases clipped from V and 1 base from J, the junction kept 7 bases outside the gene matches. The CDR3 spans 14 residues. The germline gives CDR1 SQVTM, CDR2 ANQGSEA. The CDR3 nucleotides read TGCAGCGGCACGGGGGGGAGCGGCACAGATACGCAGTATTTT. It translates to CSGTGGSGTDTQYF.

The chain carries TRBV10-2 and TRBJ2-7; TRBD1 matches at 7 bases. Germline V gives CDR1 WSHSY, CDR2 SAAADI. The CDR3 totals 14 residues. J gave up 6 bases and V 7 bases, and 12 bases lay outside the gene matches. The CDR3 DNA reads TGCGCCAGCAACCCGACAGGGTTTCGAGCCGAGCAGTACTTC. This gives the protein CASNPTGFRAEQYF.

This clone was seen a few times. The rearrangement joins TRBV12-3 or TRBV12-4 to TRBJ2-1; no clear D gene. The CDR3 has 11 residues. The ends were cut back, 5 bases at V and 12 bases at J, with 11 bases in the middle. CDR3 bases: TGTGCCAGCAGTGACATAACTGCGCAGTTCTTC. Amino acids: CASSDITAQFF.

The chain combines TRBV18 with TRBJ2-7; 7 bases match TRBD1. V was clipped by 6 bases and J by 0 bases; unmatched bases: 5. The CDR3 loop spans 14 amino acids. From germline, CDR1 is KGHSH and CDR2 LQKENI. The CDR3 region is CASSAGDSSYEQYF. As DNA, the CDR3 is TGTGCCAGCTCTGCAGGGGACAGCTCCTACGAGCAGTACTTC.

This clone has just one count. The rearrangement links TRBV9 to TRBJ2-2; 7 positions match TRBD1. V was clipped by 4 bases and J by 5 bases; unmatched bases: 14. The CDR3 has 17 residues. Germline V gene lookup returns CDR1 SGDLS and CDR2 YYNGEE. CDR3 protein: CASSPRIEGARTGELFF. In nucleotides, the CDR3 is TGTGCCAGCAGCCCCCGAATTGAGGGGGCGCGAACCGGGGAGCTGTTTTTT.

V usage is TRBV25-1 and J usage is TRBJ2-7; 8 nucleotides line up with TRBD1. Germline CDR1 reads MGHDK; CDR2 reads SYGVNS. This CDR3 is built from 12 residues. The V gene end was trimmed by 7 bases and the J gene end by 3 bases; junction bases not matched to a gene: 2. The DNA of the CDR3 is TGTGCCAGCACCGGACAGGGCTACGAGCAGTACTTC. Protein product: CASTGQGYEQYF.